A single TCR beta chain is shown here with its context. Its cognate antigen is unknown. The entry originates in a study of cytomegalovirus exposure and HLA in healthy donors. Findings and caveats of the study: The authors confirmed in vitro that a few CMV-associated chains were specific for CMV antigens. It was reported that the classifier diagnosed cytomegalovirus status with high specificity and sensitivity in both the original and validation cohorts. Serostatus for CMV was the only available immune exposure information. In a later analysis, a genetic analysis reported fewer productive-TCR N-insertions in an Asian-associated ancestry cluster than the cohort average.

The study ran its PCR with 60 Vbeta and 13 Jbeta primers. Here immunoSEQ multiplex PCR was the method, and the copy in TCRdb shows in-frame clones only, minus some. This table holds 120,000 to 150,000 clones, over 60% found once. The CDR3 spans 15 residues. Germline lookup yields CDR1 MDHEN and CDR2 SYDVKM. The junction had 11 bases not matched to a gene; V was cut back by 5 bases and J by 8 bases. The receptor was isolated from a man aged 35-49 years in good health and CMV-seropositive. The sample was PBMCs. The J gene is TRBJ1-2, the V gene TRBV28; TRBD1 agrees at 10 bases. The CDR3: CASSPRGTGVWGYTF. As DNA, the CDR3 is TGTGCCAGCAGTCCCAGAGGGACAGGGGTTTGGGGCTACACCTTC.